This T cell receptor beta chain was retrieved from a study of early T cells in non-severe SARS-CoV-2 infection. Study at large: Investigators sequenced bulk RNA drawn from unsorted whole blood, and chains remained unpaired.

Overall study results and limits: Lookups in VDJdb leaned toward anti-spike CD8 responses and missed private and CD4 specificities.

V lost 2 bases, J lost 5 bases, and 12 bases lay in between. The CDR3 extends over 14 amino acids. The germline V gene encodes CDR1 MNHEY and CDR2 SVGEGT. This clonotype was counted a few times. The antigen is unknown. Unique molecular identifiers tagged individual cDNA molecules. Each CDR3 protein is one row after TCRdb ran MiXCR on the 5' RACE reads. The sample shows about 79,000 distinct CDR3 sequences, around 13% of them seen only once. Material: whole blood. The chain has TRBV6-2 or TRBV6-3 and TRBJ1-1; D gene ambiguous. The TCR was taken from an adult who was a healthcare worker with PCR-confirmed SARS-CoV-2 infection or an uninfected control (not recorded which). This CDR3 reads CASSYDPGWTEAFF. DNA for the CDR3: TGTGCCAGCAGTTACGATCCAGGATGGACTGAAGCTTTCTTT.